This is a list of T cell receptor beta chains from one sample in a study of T cell responses to AZD1222 COVID-19 vaccine. Assay used: immunoSEQ multiplex PCR; TCRdb lists only in-frame clones, some missing. The repertoire holds 150,000 to 200,000 clones, about 92% seen once, with around 3.6% in the top ten. Sequencing used peripheral blood, obtained 28 days after the second dose of the MenACWY control vaccine. The receptors here all came from an adult who received the MenACWY meningococcal vaccine as a control. CDR3s include the opening cysteine and the closing phenylalanine or tryptophan. A D gene is named only where the DNA matches it firmly. The listing skips clone size in some rows; elsewhere it reads once, few, many or a size class.

d_call	clone_size	v_call	j_call	cdr3_nt	cdr3_aa
-	-	TRBV11-2	TRBJ2-5	TGTGCCAGCAGCCGGGCATACTTCGGGGAGACCCAGTACTTC	CASSRAYFGETQYF
TRBD1	-	TRBV19	TRBJ2-3	TGTGCCAGTACGACGGGACAGGGGGCTCGATATACGCAGTATTTT	CASTTGQGARYTQYF
-	-	TRBV27	TRBJ2-7	TGTGCCAGCAGTTTAGATGGCGGGTTCGGGTACGAGCAGTACTTC	CASSLDGGFGYEQYF
-	-	TRBV27	TRBJ1-2	TGTGCCAGCAGTCCCCCAGGGTTCTATGGCTACACCTTC	CASSPPGFYGYTF
-	-	TRBV5-1	TRBJ1-2	TGCGCCAGCAGCCCCCCCGGCAGGGGCGATGGCTACACCTTC	CASSPPGRGDGYTF
-	-	TRBV7-2	TRBJ1-3	TGTGCCAGCAGCTTAGCAACGGGGCCTGGAAACACCATATATTTT	CASSLATGPGNTIYF
-	once	TRBV6-5	TRBJ1-4	TGTGCCAGCAGCTCCCAGAGGGGTGGGGAACTGTTTTTT	CASSSQRGGELFF
-	-	TRBV2	TRBJ2-1	TGTGCCAGCAGTGAAATTACTAGCAGTCCCAATGAGCAGTTCTTC	CASSEITSSPNEQFF
-	-	TRBV7-9	TRBJ1-3	TGTGCCAGCAGCCCACCCGGACAGAGCTCTGGAAACACCATATATTTT	CASSPPGQSSGNTIYF
-	-	TRBV25-1	TRBJ1-1	TGTGCCAGCAGTGAGGTAGGGGACACTGAAGCTTTCTTT	CASSEVGDTEAFF
TRBD1	-	TRBV7-8	TRBJ2-1	TGTGCCAGCAGCTTAACCCCGGGACAGGGGTACAATGAGCAGTTCTTC	CASSLTPGQGYNEQFF
-	few	TRBV7-7	TRBJ2-2	TGTGCCAGCAGCTCTTCACCGAACACCGGGGAGCTGTTTTTT	CASSSSPNTGELFF
-	once	TRBV11-2	TRBJ2-3	TGTGCCAGCAGCTTACGGCCATATGGGACAGATACGCAGTATTTT	CASSLRPYGTDTQYF
-	-	TRBV5-3	TRBJ1-5	TGTGCCAGAAGCTTGTTGCTAGGGGCCCCCGATCAGCCCCAGCATTTT	CARSLLLGAPDQPQHF
-	-	TRBV25-1	TRBJ1-3	TGTGCCAGCAGTGAATCAGGGGTCGAAGGAAACACCATATATTTT	CASSESGVEGNTIYF
TRBD1	-	TRBV19	TRBJ1-3	TGTGCCAGCCGGGACAGTCTTTTCTCTGGAAACACCATATATTTT	CASRDSLFSGNTIYF
-	-	TRBV10-3	TRBJ1-3	TGTGCCATCAACCCTTTCGACTCTGGAAACACCATATATTTT	CAINPFDSGNTIYF
-	-	TRBV5-6	TRBJ1-1	TGTGCCAGCAGCTTGGCCTCGGGGGCTATGAACACTGAAGCTTTCTTT	CASSLASGAMNTEAFF
-	-	TRBV5-1	TRBJ2-7	TGCGCCAGCAGCCCCGGACTTAGCTACGAGCAGTACTTC	CASSPGLSYEQYF
-	-	TRBV5-5	TRBJ2-1	TGTGCCAGCAGCTTGGGATTAGGAGCCGGATCCTACAATGAGCAGTTCTTC	CASSLGLGAGSYNEQFF
-	-	TRBV6-2/TRBV6-3	TRBJ2-1	TGTGCCAGCAGTTATTTAGATGAGCAGTTCTTC	CASSYLDEQFF
-	once	TRBV12-5	TRBJ2-7	TGTGCTAGTGGTCCCGCAAGGAACGAGCAGTACTTC	CASGPARNEQYF
-	-	TRBV19	TRBJ2-2	TGTGCCAGTAGGCTATTGAGGAGTGGTGCCGGGGAGCTGTTTTTT	CASRLLRSGAGELFF
TRBD1	-	TRBV5-5	TRBJ1-2	TGTGCCAGCAGATTTAGGGACAGGGACTATGGCTACACCTTC	CASRFRDRDYGYTF
-	-	TRBV6-5	TRBJ2-7	TGTGCCAGCAGGAAAACAGGGATAAACGAGCAGTACTTC	CASRKTGINEQYF
-	once	TRBV19	TRBJ2-1	TGTGCCAGTGCCCTCCCCCCGGCCTTCGAGCAGTTCTTC	CASALPPAFEQFF
-	-	TRBV6-5	TRBJ1-2	TGTGCCAGCAGAACAGCCCTTGGCTACACCTTC	CASRTALGYTF
-	-	TRBV2	TRBJ2-2	TGTGCCAGCAGTGAAACGTGGGGTTCGACCGGGGAGCTGTTTTTT	CASSETWGSTGELFF
TRBD2	-	TRBV29-1	TRBJ2-7	TGCAGCGTTGTCCGCTGGGCTAGCGGAAACTACGAGCAGTACTTC	CSVVRWASGNYEQYF
-	-	TRBV7-9	TRBJ2-1	TGTGCCAGCAGCCCCCGGACAGCTCCCCTGAGTTACAATGAGCAGTTCTTC	CASSPRTAPLSYNEQFF
-	-	TRBV6-5	TRBJ2-4	TGTGCCAGCAGTTCGGGCCGTATTACCAAAAACATTCAGTACTTC	CASSSGRITKNIQYF
-	-	TRBV6-6	TRBJ2-7	TGTGCCAGCAGTTATGGCCCTGGGGGGTTCTACGAGCAGTACTTC	CASSYGPGGFYEQYF
TRBD1	-	TRBV3-1/TRBV3-2	TRBJ1-5	TGTGCCAGCAGCCAGGGACAGGGGCCGTATCAGCCCCAGCATTTT	CASSQGQGPYQPQHF
-	-	TRBV6-2/TRBV6-3	TRBJ1-2	TGTGCCAGCAGTTACCGCCTGGACAGTTATGGCTACACCTTC	CASSYRLDSYGYTF
-	-	TRBV21-1	TRBJ1-2	TGTGCCAGTCCGGGGGGGGGACCGTATGGCTACACCTTC	CASPGGGPYGYTF
TRBD2	-	TRBV12-3/TRBV12-4	TRBJ2-3	TGTGCCAGCAGGACTAGCGGGACAGATACGCAGTATTTT	CASRTSGTDTQYF
-	-	TRBV7-7	TRBJ2-3	TGTGCTAGCAGCCCAGGGGCCGGGCTCAGCACAGATACGCAGTATTTT	CASSPGAGLSTDTQYF
-	-	TRBV7-3	TRBJ2-1	TGTGCCAGCAGCTTATCCGACAATGAGCAGTTCTTC	CASSLSDNEQFF
-	-	TRBV28	TRBJ2-7	TGTGCCACCCACCGTTCGGGGAGCCCCTACGAGCAGTACTTC	CATHRSGSPYEQYF